This record concerns one T cell receptor beta chain sequence. Its antigen is currently not known. No base quality information exists; no much larger clone differs at one position. From the cysteine up to the phenylalanine, the CDR3 has a length of 20 residues. Of the read, only the CDR3 DNA is kept; its 60 bases are in frame from base 1. As encoded in the germline V gene, CDR1 is SGDLS while CDR2 is YYNGEE. V loses 6 bases at its end and J loses 0 bases; junction bases beyond the gene matches: 20. Libraries were built with the immunoSEQ multiplex PCR assay. For the multiplex PCR, a mixture combining 60 forward primers for TCR Vbeta segments and 13 reverse primers for TCR Jbeta segments was used. Amplification of the CDR3 region of rearranged TCR beta genes was performed with a multiplex PCR assay on genomic DNA. On the Illumina HiSeq System, the amplified TCR beta libraries were sequenced as 87-base-pair reads. Per the authors' processing: Across the 700 or so repertoires, a later analysis counted 75 million to 90 million unique TCR beta chains, roughly 11 million of which were shared by at least two donors. A nearest-neighbor algorithm error-corrected the raw reads and collapsed the reads into unique sequences, merging closely related sequences to remove PCR and sequencing errors. Alignment of CDR3 sequences to IMGT reference sequences was used to assign V, D and J gene segments. For a sequence to be retained, a match of at least six nucleotides was required to both a V gene segment and a J gene segment. A rearrangement was called productive if the CDR3 had no stop codons and remained in frame with V and J, and every other rearrangement was called non-productive. Following IMGT convention, CDR3 was defined as the stretch from the second conserved V-encoded cysteine up to the conserved J-encoded phenylalanine. In an earlier analysis of approximately 500 of the donors, sequences lacking an unambiguous match to a single V gene segment were excluded. An earlier analysis of a few hundred of the donors classified V segments as functional when productive rearrangements were above 56.7% and as segregating when the standard deviation between donors was above 5%. A statistical classification framework was built for diagnosing cytomegalovirus status from the catalog of TCR beta chain sequences. In a later analysis, TCR nucleotide sequences were compared against IMGT/GENE-DB human TR gene sequences so that V and J genes could be assigned. Using the TCRdist pipeline, a later analysis assigned CDR3 sequences along with most-parsimonious VDJ recombination scenarios. In a later analysis, each TCR beta chain was defined by its CDR3 amino acid sequence together with its V-gene family, and reads without a unique V-gene family were excluded. A later analysis removed 600 or so highly shared, low-generation-probability nucleotide sequences to deal with suspected cross-contamination and a sequencing artifact. In a later analysis, a clonal expansion index was calculated for each public chain from normalized within-repertoire ranks of inferred template counts. In a later analysis, generation probabilities were computed with a VDJ recombination model fitted to out-of-frame rearrangements, and the resulting probabilities were checked against IGoR. In a later analysis, TCR-TCR, TCR-HLA and TCR-CMV co-occurrence was scored with hypergeometric tests, and a repertoire-size bias correction was applied to TCR pairs. To estimate false discovery rates, a later analysis permuted the HLA or CMV assignments 20 times. In a later analysis, co-occurring TCRs were grouped using DBSCAN, with TCRdist sequence similarity added in when clustering inside HLA-allele-positive subsets. Co-occurrence clustering excluded repertoires with fewer than 30,000 or more than 120,000 public chains, plus five with anomalous nucleotide sharing. TCRdb mirrors the immuneACCESS table, restricted to in-frame sequences. Some clones are absent from its copies; in checked studies, under half trace to an unresolved V gene, and the reason for the others is unknown. V, J and clone size reflect that table, while D and trimming were determined from the DNA. This sample lists about 160,000 clones; about 76% were detected once. The ten largest clonotypes hold roughly 2% of the sample.

The data stem from a study of cytomegalovirus exposure and HLA in healthy donors (dated by TCRdb to between 2016 and 2019). General notes on the study: In an earlier analysis of fewer than 750 of the donors, 276 Gb of sequence data and 117 million unique TCR beta sequences from about 190 million T cells were reported. The study aimed to test whether signatures of past pathogen exposure could be identified by cataloging public T cell receptors. In an earlier analysis of a few hundred of the donors, high-throughput TCR beta sequencing was used to judge whether each TCR beta V gene segment behaved as functional or pseudogenic. An early release covering over 500 HLA-typed donors comprised about 320 gigabases of sequencing data and around 80 million unique TCR sequences. The number of typed donors differed by locus: about 620-640 for A, B, C, DRB1 and DQB1; approximately 540 for DQA1; approximately 600 for DPA1; and about 450 for DPB1. The later analysis used no new phenotypic data to find candidate immune exposures, relying instead on TCR beta sequences and their occurrence across donors. Donor age, sex, ethnicity and CMV serostatus were compiled together with the repertoire data. A separate validation cohort of approximately 130 different subjects was used in addition to the roughly 670-subject first cohort. Among the roughly 400 genotyped donors, 81% belonged to the genetic ancestry cluster associated with self-reported Caucasian donors. Using immunosequencing, the study profiled T cell repertoires from 550 to 750 subjects and related those repertoires to cytomegalovirus serostatus. Among about 410 genotyped donors of the cohort, an average of approximately 240,000 unique TCR beta nucleotide sequences was sequenced per donor, of which 15% to 20% were non-productive. Every repertoire in the discovery cohort had been generated on one and the same sequencing platform. To predict cytomegalovirus infection status, the study combined high-throughput TCR immunosequencing, statistical association of individual TCRs with disease status, and machine learning. A later genetic analysis used genome-wide SNP genotypes for about 65% of the 666 donors, treating that subset as a discovery cohort. HLA typing included class I and class II loci at four-digit resolution. A later analysis re-analyzed previously published TCR beta repertoires from 660 or so donors and added high-resolution HLA genotyping to study TCR occurrence patterns. Several DR-DQ haplotypes were treated as single units for association and clustering because of strong linkage in the cohort.

The cohort consisted of 650 to 850 healthy bone marrow donors. Cohort members were all nominally healthy when sampled, although unrecorded immune exposures were likely present. The donor was CMV seronegative and was included in the group of 352 seronegative cohort members. A peripheral blood sample was provided by each donor, and peripheral blood mononuclear cells were used for TCR beta sequencing. Genomic DNA extraction from the blood cell samples was performed with the Qiagen DNeasy Blood Extraction Kit. Points the paper makes about the study in general: This cohort had only TCR beta chains sequenced, and the lack of alpha or paired-chain data limited which features could be detected. Presence/absence analyses assumed roughly uniform sequencing depth across donors, an assumption that may not hold. A later genetic analysis associated a missense DCLRE1C variant with V-gene and J-gene trimming of TCR beta chains, and an independent cohort replicated the association. When HLA alleles, especially DR and DQ, strongly co-occurred, attributing TCR associations to individual alleles was difficult. The 87-base-pair reads could not distinguish some IMGT-functional V segments, including TRBV6-2 and TRBV6-3, so those segments were excluded. A further reported finding was that TCR beta sequences accurately predicted the HLA-A and HLA-B alleles for most subjects in the first cohort. A later analysis reported that several top co-occurrence clusters appeared linked to parvovirus B19, influenza, CMV and Epstein-Barr virus. HLA typing was unavailable for some donors at each locus, so association tests used only the typed subset. For the cohort, immune exposure information was limited to CMV serostatus. An earlier analysis of several hundred of the donors showed that most TCR beta V segments appeared in productive rearrangements either about 90% or about 30% of the time, which broadly matched IMGT annotations. The study listed around 160 TCR beta chains as associated with cytomegalovirus. Correlated functional status among segregating V segments might be attributable to linkage disequilibrium, but an unknown experimental factor could not be ruled out. The classifier was reported to diagnose cytomegalovirus status with high specificity and sensitivity in both the original and validation cohorts. Three of the identified cytomegalovirus-associated TCR beta chains were confirmed in vitro to be specific for cytomegalovirus antigens. A later analysis associated 15,000 or so TCR beta sequences with specific HLA alleles at a false discovery rate of 0.05. About 17 rarely observed V segments, including chromosome 9 orphons, were excluded from the earlier analysis of 550 to 700 of the donors because counts were too low. Most TCR sequences were observed very rarely across donors, whereas some public TCRs were present in many individuals. The sequencing pipeline was judged likely to have produced a cluster of highly shared sequence variants as a technical artifact. In a later analysis, the rate of TCR association differed among HLA loci, with DRB1 alleles having the most associated TCRs and HLA-C alleles having the fewest. The authors suggested that the approach could potentially be extended to other disease states and immunological phenotypes. A later genetic analysis reported fewer N-insertions in productive TCRs among donors in an Asian-associated ancestry cluster than the approximately 700-donor mean. A later analysis found that HLA-associated TCR beta chains were more clonally expanded and had lower generation probabilities than equally common non-associated chains. A later analysis found that most CMV-associated TCR beta chains appeared HLA-restricted, with HLA associations seemingly driven largely by CMV exposure.

The receptor comes from a female donor in good health and CMV-seronegative. The V and J segments used are TRBV9 and TRBJ2-1, with TRBD2 identical over 8 junction bases. The sample taken for sequencing was PBMCs. The CDR3 reads as follows: CASTGQPSGRILSSYNEQFF. Here is the DNA: TGTGCCAGCACCGGTCAACCTAGCGGGCGGATACTGAGCTCCTACAATGAGCAGTTCTTC.